The present T cell receptor beta chain was sequenced within a study of T cells in Graves' hyperthyroidism and ophthalmopathy. Amplified regions were TCR beta CDR3 sequences from RNA transcripts. HTBI primers were employed in a first-round RT-PCR of the TCR CDR3. A single record per CDR3 protein comes from TCRdb applying MiXCR to the multiplex PCR reads. Of 93,000 or so distinct CDR3 sequences in the sample, roughly 44% were seen once. The V and J ends lost 8 bases and 1 base respectively, with 15 bases between them. Germline lookup yields CDR1 SGHTA and CDR2 FQGNSA. The CDR3 has 15 amino acids. Sequencing used blood. The J gene is TRBJ2-1, the V gene TRBV7-2, with D perhaps matching TRBD1 (5 bases). The origin of this receptor is a man aged 40-49 years with Graves' hyperthyroidism. CDR3 DNA: TGTGCCAGCTCAACCGGACAACCGTCCTACAATGAGCAGTTCTTC. Translation: CASSTGQPSYNEQFF.